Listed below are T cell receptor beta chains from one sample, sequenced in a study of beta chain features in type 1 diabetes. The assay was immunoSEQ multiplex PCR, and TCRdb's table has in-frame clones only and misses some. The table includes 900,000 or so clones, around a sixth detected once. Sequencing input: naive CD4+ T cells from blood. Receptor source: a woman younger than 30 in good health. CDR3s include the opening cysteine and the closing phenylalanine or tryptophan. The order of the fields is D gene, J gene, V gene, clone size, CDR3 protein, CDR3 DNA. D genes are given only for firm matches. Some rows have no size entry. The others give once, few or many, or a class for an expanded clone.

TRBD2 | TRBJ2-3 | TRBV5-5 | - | CASSLLAGGPGDTQYF | TGTGCCAGCAGCTTACTCGCGGGAGGGCCGGGAGATACGCAGTATTTT
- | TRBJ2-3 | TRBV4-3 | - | CASSQDPGVGPTDTQYF | TGCGCCAGCAGCCAAGATCCAGGGGTGGGTCCCACAGATACGCAGTATTTT
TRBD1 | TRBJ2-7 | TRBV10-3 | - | CAISESTGGYEQYF | TGTGCCATCAGTGAGTCGACAGGGGGCTACGAGCAGTACTTC
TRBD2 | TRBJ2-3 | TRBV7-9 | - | CASSLAWGSGTTDTQYF | TGTGCCAGCAGCTTAGCGTGGGGTAGCGGGACCACAGATACGCAGTATTTT
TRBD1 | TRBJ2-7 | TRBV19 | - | CASSKTYRDRGGYEQYF | TGTGCCAGTAGTAAAACGTACCGGGACAGGGGAGGATACGAGCAGTACTTC
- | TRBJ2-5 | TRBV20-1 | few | CSARNAETQYF | TGCAGTGCTAGGAATGCGGAGACCCAGTACTTC
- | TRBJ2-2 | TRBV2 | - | CASSDDSTNTGELFF | TGTGCCAGCAGTGACGACAGTACGAACACCGGGGAGCTGTTTTTT
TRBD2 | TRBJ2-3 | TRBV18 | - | CASSPRQRDRTDTQYF | TGTGCCAGCTCACCACGGCAGCGGGACCGCACAGATACGCAGTATTTT
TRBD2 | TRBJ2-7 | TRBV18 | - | CASSPETSGRLNEQYF | TGTGCCAGCTCACCTGAGACTAGCGGGAGACTTAACGAGCAGTACTTC
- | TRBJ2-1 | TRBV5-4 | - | CASSLGPLGNEQFF | TGTGCCAGCAGCTTGGGGCCATTAGGCAATGAGCAGTTCTTC
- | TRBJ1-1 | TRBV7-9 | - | CASSLGPGMNTEAFF | TGTGCCAGCAGCTTAGGTCCAGGAATGAACACTGAAGCTTTCTTT
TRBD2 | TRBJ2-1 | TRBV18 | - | CASSPGLAYKVEQFF | TGTGCCAGCTCACCGGGACTAGCTTACAAGGTTGAGCAGTTCTTC
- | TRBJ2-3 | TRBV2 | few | CASSETQMDTQYF | TGTGCCAGCAGTGAAACCCAAATGGATACGCAGTATTTT
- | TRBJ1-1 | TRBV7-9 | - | CASSLERPRGEAFF | TGTGCCAGCAGCTTAGAAAGGCCCAGAGGGGAAGCTTTCTTT